The present T cell receptor beta chain was sequenced within a study of human T cells and chemical hapten exposure (dated by TCRdb to about 2021). Regarding the complete study: For sensitization, 2% DPC in acetone was applied to a roughly 2 cm by roughly 2 cm area of upper inner arm skin. Throughout the study period of about 23 weeks, patients also received therapeutic DPC doses to the scalp every week. Patch testing was performed on the upper back with Finn chambers containing 0.01% DPC, and the patch tests were scored after 6 days according to International Contact Dermatitis Research Group standards. Alopecia areata with under or over 50% scalp involvement, alopecia totalis and alopecia universalis were represented in the patient cohort, which was mostly female. Libraries were pooled for sequencing, and variation in per-sample TCR yields was attributed mainly to small differences in library volumes within the pool. Peripheral blood TCR repertoire changes were tracked in vivo in alopecia patients during primary and secondary sensitization to the hapten diphenylcyclopropenone (DPC). Blood was sampled from patients pre-sensitization (week 0) and at 2, 6 and about 24 weeks after DPC sensitization. For TCR sequencing, blood came from approximately 29 alopecia patients at anywhere from one to four time points (pre-sensitization, 2, 6 and 24 weeks). General conclusions and limits of the study: After repeated subsampling, the strength of the expansion versus patch-test correlation and the threshold at which it became significant changed. No change with DPC sensitization was found in the number of TCRs above 1 in 1000 frequency, and no evidence of global repertoire structure alterations was found. Alopecia, a presumed autoimmune disease, was present in all patients, so the immune response of the patients might differ from that of healthy individuals. Patch test score was positively correlated with the number of PT1 expanded TCRs, with significance at thresholds 8, 16 and 32 but not at 4. Expanded TCRs formed significantly more large CDR3 similarity clusters than pre-sensitization or healthy control sets, consistent with antigen-driven responses.

Library creation used RACE. The sequencer was a NextSeq 500. Library preparation attached unique molecular identifiers to individual cDNA molecules for quantitative, reproducible TCR counting. Each blood RNA sample was used to sequence both TCR alpha and TCR beta chains. The original methods were these. Samples had a median of 95,638 TCRs, with a range from roughly 20,000 to 690,600. V, J and CDR3 annotation of the TCR reads was performed with the Decombinator software suite. For the PS versus PT1 abundance plots, all samples were subsampled to the same number of TCRs (28,000). Expanded TCRs were defined as absent before sensitization and observed at least eight times at the 2-week time point. TCRdb itself trimmed the public reads at Q25 with fastp, ran MiXCR and retained productive beta chains. One record per CDR3 amino acid sequence lists the most common genes and DNA. In this record, the V and J calls reflect TCRdb's handling and not the investigators' own analysis. For this sample there are tens of thousands of distinct CDR3 sequences; 9.5% to 15% appear just once. The ten largest clonotypes hold 2% to 2.5% of the sample.

The sample holds many counts of this clonotype. The clone's antigen remains unknown. Nothing much larger sits one base from this clone, and base qualities are not available. The label giving this sample's time point can be read as: patch test 3, about 24 weeks after DPC sensitization. The meaning of the sample's treatment or condition label: therapeutic diphenylcyclopropenone sensitization with weekly scalp DPC. At every patch-test visit, the blood draw took place before the patch test was put on. Patients were eligible if aged 18 to 70, diagnosed with alopecia and judged suitable for DPC therapy, and pregnant patients were excluded. Total RNA was isolated from unfractionated whole blood collected in Tempus Blood RNA tubes. This specimen was whole blood, taken in connection with sensitization to the hapten diphenylcyclopropenone (DPC). This TCR came from a man aged 30-40 years with alopecia areata. Some clones in this sample may be carry-over from other donors' samples.

The nucleotide sequence is given as TGTGCCAGTAGTATAGGTTCACAGAGAGGAGACATTCAGTACTTC. Its protein is CASSIGSQRGDIQYF. The V gene is TRBV19 and the J gene is TRBJ2-4; there is no confident call for the D gene. V was cut back by 1 base and J by 8 bases, leaving a gap of 15 bases between them. The germline V gene (reference sequence) yields LNHDA for CDR1 and SQIVND for CDR2. The CDR3 covers 15 residues, taking in both the cysteine and the phenylalanine. CDR3 DNA is the only sequence kept; it has 45 bases, read in frame from the first base.